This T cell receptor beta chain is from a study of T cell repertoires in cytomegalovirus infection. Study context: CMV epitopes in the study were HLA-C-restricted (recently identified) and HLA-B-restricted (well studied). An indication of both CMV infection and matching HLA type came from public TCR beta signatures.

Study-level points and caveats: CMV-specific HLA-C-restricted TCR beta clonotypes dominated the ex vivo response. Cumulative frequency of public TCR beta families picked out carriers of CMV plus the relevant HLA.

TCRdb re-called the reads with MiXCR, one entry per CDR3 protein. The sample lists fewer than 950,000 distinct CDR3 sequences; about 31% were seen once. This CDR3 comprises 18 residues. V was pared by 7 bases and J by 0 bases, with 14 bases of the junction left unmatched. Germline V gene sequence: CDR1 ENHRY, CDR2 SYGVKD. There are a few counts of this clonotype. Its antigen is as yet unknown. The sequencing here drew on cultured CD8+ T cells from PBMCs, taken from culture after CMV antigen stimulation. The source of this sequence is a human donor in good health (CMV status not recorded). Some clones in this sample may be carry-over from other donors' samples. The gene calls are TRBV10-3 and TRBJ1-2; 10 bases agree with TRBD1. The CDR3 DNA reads TGTGCCATCACCGAATGGGGACAGGGGAGCCCCCCTAACTATGGCTACACCTTC. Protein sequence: CAITEWGQGSPPNYGYTF.